A single sample is the source of the 29 T cell receptor beta chains below, sequenced in a study of T-cell reconstitution after alpha-beta-depleted transplantation in children. TCRbeta library construction was performed incorporating unique molecular identifiers. One entry per CDR3 protein, called by TCRdb with MiXCR from the PCR reads. The table records 90,000 to 100,000 distinct CDR3 sequences, around a quarter of them present only once. The material was PBMCs, obtained before TCRalphabeta/CD19-depleted stem cell transplant. These receptors all come from a boy between 2 and 10 years old with acute lymphoblastic leukemia, due to receive a stem cell transplant.

This clonotype was observed a few times. The chain links TRBV5-1 to TRBJ2-2, with TRBD2 identical over 7 bases. The V gene's germline CDR1 is SGHRS and CDR2 YFSETQ. The CDR3 extends over 18 amino acids. The trim removed 4 bases at V and 1 base at J, leaving 13 bases unmatched. The DNA for the CDR3 is TGCGCCAGCAGCCCCTGGTTACCGTCGGGGGGGAACACCGGGGAGCTGTTTTTT. Translation: CASSPWLPSGGNTGELFF.

As for this clonotype: At one boundary the junction diverges from the germline segment, which might be a read error. The gene calls are TRBV20-1 and TRBJ2-4; D remains ambiguous. Germline assignment: CDR1 DFQATT and CDR2 SNEGSKA (reference sequence). The CDR3 extends over 12 amino acids. In DNA, the CDR3 is TGCAGTGCGTCGGTAGCCAAAAACACTCAGTACTTC. Protein: CSASVAKNTQYF.

This clonotype was found many times. This chain links TRBV6-1 with TRBJ2-7; D ambiguous. Between the trimmed V and J ends, which lost 6 bases and 12 bases, there was a span of 24 bases. From germline, CDR1 is MNHNS and CDR2 SASEGT. The length of the CDR3 is 14 residues. This CDR3 is CASSLSPYDQLLYF. In nucleotides, the CDR3 is TGTGCCAGCAGCCTTTCCCCCTACGATCAGTTGTTGTACTTC.

The chain links TRBV5-1 to TRBJ2-7; no definite D call. V was clipped by 4 bases and J by 2 bases, with 10 bases between them. The CDR3 is 13 amino acids. Germline CDR1 is SGHRS and CDR2 is YFSETQ. The chain's CDR3 is CASSPAVAYEQYF. In DNA, the CDR3 is TGCGCCAGCAGCCCGGCGGTGGCCTACGAGCAGTACTTC.

There are a few counts of this clonotype. In DNA form, the CDR3 reads TGTGCCAGCAGCCCCGCTGCCGGAGGGCGGTACAATGAGCAGTTCTTC. It specifies CASSPAAGGRYNEQFF. This chain joins TRBV9 and TRBJ2-1; D is possibly TRBD2 (6 bases). V gave up 4 bases and J gave up 4 bases, with 18 bases separating them. The CDR3 loop spans 16 amino acids. Germline V lookup: CDR1 SGDLS, CDR2 YYNGEE.

This clonotype showed up many times. The rearrangement links TRBV4-1 to TRBJ2-3; 10 nucleotides line up with TRBD1. The V gene's germline CDR1 is MGHRA and CDR2 YSYEKL. The CDR3 runs to 16 residues. V was pared by 3 bases and J by 4 bases, with 7 bases of the junction left unmatched. As DNA, the CDR3 is TGCGCCAGCAGCCATACCGGGACAGGGGAGGCAGATACGCAGTATTTT. As protein: CASSHTGTGEADTQYF.

This clonotype has just one count. The CDR3 coding sequence is TGTGCCAGCAGCGTAGGGGGTGCGGGAGGGAACAATGAGCAGTTCTTC. Its protein product is CASSVGGAGGNNEQFF. This chain connects TRBV9 to TRBJ2-1, with TRBD2 identical over 9 bases. Trimming took 0 bases from V and 5 from J; bases not matched to a gene: 6. Germline V gene data show CDR1 as SGDLS and CDR2 as YYNGEE. The CDR3 extends over 16 amino acids.

The sample holds one count of this clonotype. One end of the junction does not line up with germline, which may come from a read error. The genes are TRBV20-1 and TRBJ1-2; weak D call: TRBD1 (5 bases). Per germline, CDR1 DFQATT and CDR2 SNEGSKA (reference sequence). CDR3 length equals 14 residues. The CDR3 DNA sequence: TGCAGTGCTAGAGCACTGGAGGGGAACTATGGCTACCCCTTC. Residues: CSARALEGNYGYPF.

The V gene is TRBV29-1, the J gene TRBJ2-3; the D call may be TRBD1 or TRBD2 (6 bases each). The germline CDR1 and CDR2 sequences are SQVTM and ANQGSEA. There are 13 residues in the CDR3. V was cut by 5 bases and J by 6 bases, with 15 bases left in between. The CDR3, as DNA: TGCAGCGTTCCTCCCGGGGGCCAGGATACGCAGTATTTT. Translating gives CSVPPGGQDTQYF.

This clonotype came up a few times. The CDR3 sequence is CASSPFDRSPGANVLTF. The DNA for the CDR3 is TGTGCCAGCAGTCCCTTTGACCGCTCCCCTGGGGCCAACGTCCTGACTTTC. V and J are TRBV6-2 or TRBV6-3 and TRBJ2-6; the D is unclear. Germline V gene sequence: CDR1 MNHEY, CDR2 SVGEGT. Deletions cut 5 bases from V and 2 bases from J, with 16 bases between. The CDR3 covers 17 residues.

This clonotype was detected ten times or more. This chain links TRBV29-1 with TRBJ1-1; a possible D gene is TRBD1 (6 bases). The germline V gene has CDR1 SQVTM and CDR2 ANQGSEA. V was clipped by 4 bases and J by 4 bases, with 16 bases between them. The CDR3 sequence is 14 residues long. In DNA form, the CDR3 reads TGCAGCGTTGCCCCGGGACAAGGTTTCACTGAAGCTTTCTTT. This translates into CSVAPGQGFTEAFF.

This clonotype appeared a few times. This chain links TRBV6-6 with TRBJ1-1; D is ambiguous. The CDR3 loop spans 11 amino acids. The V end was cut by 6 bases, the J end by 7 bases, with 9 bases between. Germline-derived CDR1 and CDR2 are MNHNY and SVGAGI (reference sequence). The CDR3 DNA reads as TGTGCCAGCAGCGCCGATATTGAAGCTTTCTTT. It translates to CASSADIEAFF.

V usage is TRBV3-1 and J usage is TRBJ2-5; TRBD2 aligns across 7 bases. CDR3 size: 14 residues. The V segment lost 3 bases and the J segment 4 bases; nucleotides outside the gene matches: 5. Germline values: CDR1 LGHDT, CDR2 YNNKEL (reference sequence). The DNA for the CDR3 is TGTGCCAGCAGCCAGGGGAAGCGGGGAGAGACCCAGTACTTC. This codes for CASSQGKRGETQYF.

This clonotype appeared a few times. This sequence joins TRBV12-3 or TRBV12-4 and TRBJ2-4; D call uncertain. There are 12 residues in the CDR3. Trimming shortened V by 3 bases and J by 9 bases, and 9 bases separated the two germline ends. The CDR3: CASSFRSGIQYF. In DNA, the CDR3 is TGTGCCAGCAGTTTCCGATCGGGCATTCAGTACTTC.

The chain carries TRBV7-2 and TRBJ2-5, with no clear D. Germline V gene sequence: CDR1 SGHTA, CDR2 FQGNSA. Trimming left V 5 bases short and J 1 base short, with 8 bases between. This CDR3 has 13 amino acids. In DNA form, the CDR3 reads TGTGCCAGCAGCCGCCGCGTCCAAGAGACCCAGTACTTC. Its translation is CASSRRVQETQYF.

This clonotype appeared a few times. The chain combines TRBV3-1 with TRBJ2-2; 9 nucleotides match TRBD2. The length of the CDR3 is 17 residues. V gave up 3 bases and J gave up 2 bases; unmatched junction bases: 7. Looked up from germline, CDR1 is LGHDT and CDR2 is YNNKEL (reference sequence). CDR3 DNA sequence: TGTGCCAGCAGCCACTTTAGACTAGCGGCCAACACCGGGGAGCTGTTTTTT. Translating gives CASSHFRLAANTGELFF.

This clonotype appeared a few times. The junction shows a germline mismatch at one end, possibly a read error. The CDR3 nucleotides read TGCAGCGTCGCACTCACCTATGGCTACTCCTTC. Its translation is CSVALTYGYSF. V is TRBV29-1 and J is TRBJ1-2; D remains ambiguous. This CDR3 is built from 11 residues. The V gene's germline CDR1 is SQVTM and CDR2 ANQGSEA.

This chain joins TRBV20-1 and TRBJ2-2; a weak D match, TRBD2 (6 bases). The V end lost 3 bases, the J end lost 4 bases, and 9 bases lay between the germline ends. The CDR3 covers 13 residues. In germline, CDR1 is DFQATT, CDR2 SNEGSKA (reference sequence). As DNA, the CDR3 is TGCAGTGCTAGCGGAGGGGCCACCGGGGAGCTGTTTTTT. It is translated as CSASGGATGELFF.

A word on this clonotype: Since a much larger clone is just one base distant, this may be a read error. The chain has TRBV3-1 and TRBJ2-5, with a possible D match to TRBD1 (5 bases). CDR1 is LGHDT and CDR2 is YNNKEL in the germline V gene (reference sequence). This CDR3 comprises 15 residues. CDR3 protein: CACSQDVGAKETQYF. Here the CDR3 DNA reads TGTGCCTGCAGCCAAGATGTAGGGGCCAAAGAGACCCAGTACTTC.

V usage is TRBV12-5 and J usage is TRBJ2-3; D gene uncertain. The CDR3 totals 15 residues. With 1 base removed from V and 1 base from J, the gap between germline ends came to 9 bases. Germline V gene lookup returns CDR1 LGHNT and CDR2 FRNRAP. The CDR3 protein is CASGLDIRRTDTQYF. The CDR3 DNA reads as TGTGCTAGTGGTTTGGACATCCGACGCACAGATACGCAGTATTTT.

The CDR3 bases are TGTGCCAGCAGCCAGGACAGGTTGAACACCGGGGAGCTGTTTTTT. Protein sequence: CASSQDRLNTGELFF. The chain uses TRBV2 and TRBJ2-2; TRBD1 agrees at 7 bases. Germline-derived CDR1 and CDR2 are SNHLY and FYNNEI. V trimming: 6 bases; J trimming: 1 base; junction bases outside the gene matches: 5. The CDR3 sequence is 15 residues long. The full variable domain, its missing parts supplied by reference TRBV2 and TRBJ2-2, is EPEVTQTPSHQVTQMGQEVILRCVPISNHLYFYWYRQILGQKVEFLVSFYNNEISEKSEIFDDQFSVERPDGSNFTLKIRSTKLEDSAMYFCASSQDRLNTGELFFGEGSRLTVL.

The rearrangement links TRBV5-6 to TRBJ2-3; 12 bases fit TRBD2. CDR3 size: 16 residues. V gave up 2 bases and J gave up 5 bases; unmatched junction bases: 6. The germline V gene encodes CDR1 SGHDT and CDR2 YYEEEE. The CDR3: CASSFGMTSGRDTQYF. The CDR3 DNA sequence: TGTGCCAGCAGCTTTGGCATGACTAGCGGGAGAGATACGCAGTATTTT.

A few counts support this clonotype. This chain links TRBV28 with TRBJ2-7; no clear D gene. This CDR3 comprises 15 residues. V was trimmed by 3 bases and J by 0 bases, leaving 12 bases between them. Germline CDR1 reads MDHEN; CDR2 reads SYDVKM. The CDR3 coding sequence is TGTGCCAGCAGTTTTCTTATGGCTAGCTCCTACGAGCAGTACTTC. This sequence encodes CASSFLMASSYEQYF.

V is TRBV20-1 and J is TRBJ1-1, with D maybe TRBD1 (5 bases). Germline V gene sequence: CDR1 DFQATT, CDR2 SNEGSKA (reference sequence). Deletions cut 2 bases from V and 4 bases from J, with 11 bases between. This CDR3 region has 13 residues. The CDR3 nucleotides read TGCAGTGCTAGACTCGAGGGGACCACTGAAGCTTTCTTT. It encodes CSARLEGTTEAFF.

This chain connects TRBV28 to TRBJ2-1; D is perhaps TRBD2 (6 bases). The length of the CDR3 is 14 residues. V was clipped by 5 bases and J by 14 bases, with 22 bases between them. CDR1 and CDR2 from the germline V gene are MDHEN and SYDVKM. The CDR3 nucleotides are TGTGCCAGCAGTCTTACAACCCCACGGGGGACGGAGTTCTTC. Translated, it gives CASSLTTPRGTEFF.

Only a few counts were recorded for this clonotype. V is TRBV6-8 and J is TRBJ2-3, with TRBD2 identical over 13 bases. The CDR3 is made up of 18 amino acids. CDR1 is MNHGY, CDR2 SAAAGT, per germline. J was trimmed by 0 bases and V by 6 bases; bases with no gene match: 9. CDR3 amino acids: CASRGLAGEFASTDTQYF. Written as DNA, the CDR3 is TGTGCCAGCAGAGGACTAGCGGGAGAATTTGCTAGCACAGATACGCAGTATTTT.

There are a few counts of this clonotype. The chain combines TRBV6-5 with TRBJ2-7, with D perhaps TRBD1 or TRBD2 (6 bases each). CDR1 is MNHEY and CDR2 is SVGAGI in the germline V gene. CDR3 length: 14 amino acids. The germline V and J ends were trimmed by 2 bases and 2 bases, with 10 bases remaining between them. The CDR3 DNA is TGTGCCAGCAGTTACGTGGGGGGCCCCTACGAGCAGTACTTC. Its protein is CASSYVGGPYEQYF.

In its sample, this clonotype was seen a few times. The rearrangement uses TRBV9 and TRBJ2-3; D perhaps matches TRBD2 (6 bases). Trimming took 2 bases from V and 2 from J, leaving 9 bases between them. CDR3 length: 14 residues. In germline, CDR1 is SGDLS, CDR2 YYNGEE. This chain's CDR3 is CASSVSGFTDTQYF. CDR3 bases: TGTGCCAGCAGCGTTAGCGGATTCACAGATACGCAGTATTTT.

The chain combines TRBV12-3 or TRBV12-4 with TRBJ1-3; tentatively, D is TRBD1 (6 bases). There are 13 residues in the CDR3. V dropped 6 bases and J dropped 8 bases, with 14 bases sitting between them. CDR3 residues: CASRGQGGDTIYF. The CDR3 nucleotides read TGTGCCAGCAGGGGGCAAGGGGGAGACACCATATATTTT.